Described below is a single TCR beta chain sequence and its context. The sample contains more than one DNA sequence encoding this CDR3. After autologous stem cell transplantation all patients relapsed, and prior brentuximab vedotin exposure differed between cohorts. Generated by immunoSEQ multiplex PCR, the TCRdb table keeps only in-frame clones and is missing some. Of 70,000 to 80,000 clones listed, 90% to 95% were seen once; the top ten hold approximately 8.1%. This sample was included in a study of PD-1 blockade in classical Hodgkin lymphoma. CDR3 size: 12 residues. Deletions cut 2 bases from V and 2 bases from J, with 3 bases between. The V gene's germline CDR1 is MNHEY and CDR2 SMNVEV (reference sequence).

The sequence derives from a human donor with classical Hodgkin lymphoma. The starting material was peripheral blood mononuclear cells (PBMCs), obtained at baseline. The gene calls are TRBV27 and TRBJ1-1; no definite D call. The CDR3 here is CASSLGNTEAFF. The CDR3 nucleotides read TGTGCCAGCAGTTTAGGTAACACTGAAGCTTTCTTT.